The sequence of this TCR beta chain was determined in a study of breast tumors, draining lymph nodes, adjacent tissues. In the case of this clonotype: Its antigen is currently unknown.

General observations from the study: Tumor repertoires ranked between lymph nodes and nontumor tissue in diversity, with V and J gene preferences. The lymph node origin of tumor T cells was framed as consistent with a hypothesis, not demonstrated.

TCRdb called the multiplex PCR reads again in MiXCR, with one record for every CDR3 protein. The repertoire holds some 21,000 distinct CDR3 sequences, roughly 45% seen once, with roughly 8% in the top ten. The germline CDR1 and CDR2 sequences are SGDLS and YYNGEE. The CDR3 is made up of 16 amino acids. Trimming left V 4 bases short and J 2 bases short, with 18 bases between. The clonotype was recovered from a female donor with breast cancer. Some clones in this sample may be carry-over from other donors' samples. The rearrangement links TRBV9 to TRBJ1-2, with a tentative D call TRBD1 (6 bases). The material sequenced was breast tumor tissue. The CDR3 bases are TGTGCCAGCAGCATAGGAACAGGGAATGACAACTATGGCTACACCTTC. Translation gives CASSIGTGNDNYGYTF.